The 5 T cell receptor beta chains below were found in one sample sequenced in a study of blood T cell repertoires in COVID-19. Profiled with immunoSEQ multiplex PCR; TCRdb holds only in-frame clones, not every one. The sample lists 200,000 to 250,000 clones, about 83% seen once, with more than 5% in the top ten. Input material: peripheral blood. These receptors originate from a human donor in a cohort sampled during active COVID-19.

This clone was counted once. The chain links TRBV6-6 to TRBJ2-1; 11 nucleotides match TRBD2. The germline gives CDR1 MNHNY, CDR2 SVGAGI (reference sequence). With 5 bases clipped from V and 6 bases from J, the junction kept 6 bases outside the gene matches. This CDR3 region has 15 residues. The CDR3 nucleotides read TGTGCCAGCAGTCTTGCACTAGCGGGAGTCAATGAGCAGTTCTTC. As protein: CASSLALAGVNEQFF.

V and J are TRBV18 and TRBJ2-5; TRBD1 might be the D (6 bases). Germline CDR1 and CDR2: KGHSH and LQKENI. Trimming took 0 bases from V and 4 from J, leaving 9 bases between them. The CDR3 is 14 amino acids. The CDR3 nucleotides are TGTGCCAGCTCACCACCAGGGACACGAGAGACCCAGTACTTC. Amino acids: CASSPPGTRETQYF.

The chain joins TRBV2 to TRBJ2-7, with D tentatively TRBD1 (6 bases). Germline assignment: CDR1 SNHLY and CDR2 FYNNEI. This CDR3 has 10 residues. Trimming removed 9 bases from V and 6 bases from J, with 9 bases in between. CDR3 sequence reads: CARYRVEQYF. The CDR3 DNA is TGTGCCAGATACAGGGTCGAGCAGTACTTC.

The V call is TRBV7-9, the J call TRBJ1-2, with 7 nucleotides matching TRBD1. CDR3 length: 15 residues. V dropped 4 bases and J dropped 4; count of bases not matched to a gene: 9. Germline CDR1 and CDR2: SEHNR and FQNEAQ (reference sequence). The CDR3 spells CASSSFPGQRYGYTF. The DNA for the CDR3 is TGTGCCAGCAGCTCGTTCCCGGGACAGCGCTATGGCTACACCTTC.

The genes are TRBV24-1 and TRBJ1-2; D possibly corresponds to TRBD1 (6 bases). Germline assignment: CDR1 KGHDR and CDR2 SFDVKD. The CDR3 totals 13 residues. Trimming left V 3 bases short and J 8 bases short, with 12 bases between. The CDR3 DNA follows: TGTGCCACCAGTGATCAGGGACAACAGGGCTACACCTTC. It codes for CATSDQGQQGYTF.